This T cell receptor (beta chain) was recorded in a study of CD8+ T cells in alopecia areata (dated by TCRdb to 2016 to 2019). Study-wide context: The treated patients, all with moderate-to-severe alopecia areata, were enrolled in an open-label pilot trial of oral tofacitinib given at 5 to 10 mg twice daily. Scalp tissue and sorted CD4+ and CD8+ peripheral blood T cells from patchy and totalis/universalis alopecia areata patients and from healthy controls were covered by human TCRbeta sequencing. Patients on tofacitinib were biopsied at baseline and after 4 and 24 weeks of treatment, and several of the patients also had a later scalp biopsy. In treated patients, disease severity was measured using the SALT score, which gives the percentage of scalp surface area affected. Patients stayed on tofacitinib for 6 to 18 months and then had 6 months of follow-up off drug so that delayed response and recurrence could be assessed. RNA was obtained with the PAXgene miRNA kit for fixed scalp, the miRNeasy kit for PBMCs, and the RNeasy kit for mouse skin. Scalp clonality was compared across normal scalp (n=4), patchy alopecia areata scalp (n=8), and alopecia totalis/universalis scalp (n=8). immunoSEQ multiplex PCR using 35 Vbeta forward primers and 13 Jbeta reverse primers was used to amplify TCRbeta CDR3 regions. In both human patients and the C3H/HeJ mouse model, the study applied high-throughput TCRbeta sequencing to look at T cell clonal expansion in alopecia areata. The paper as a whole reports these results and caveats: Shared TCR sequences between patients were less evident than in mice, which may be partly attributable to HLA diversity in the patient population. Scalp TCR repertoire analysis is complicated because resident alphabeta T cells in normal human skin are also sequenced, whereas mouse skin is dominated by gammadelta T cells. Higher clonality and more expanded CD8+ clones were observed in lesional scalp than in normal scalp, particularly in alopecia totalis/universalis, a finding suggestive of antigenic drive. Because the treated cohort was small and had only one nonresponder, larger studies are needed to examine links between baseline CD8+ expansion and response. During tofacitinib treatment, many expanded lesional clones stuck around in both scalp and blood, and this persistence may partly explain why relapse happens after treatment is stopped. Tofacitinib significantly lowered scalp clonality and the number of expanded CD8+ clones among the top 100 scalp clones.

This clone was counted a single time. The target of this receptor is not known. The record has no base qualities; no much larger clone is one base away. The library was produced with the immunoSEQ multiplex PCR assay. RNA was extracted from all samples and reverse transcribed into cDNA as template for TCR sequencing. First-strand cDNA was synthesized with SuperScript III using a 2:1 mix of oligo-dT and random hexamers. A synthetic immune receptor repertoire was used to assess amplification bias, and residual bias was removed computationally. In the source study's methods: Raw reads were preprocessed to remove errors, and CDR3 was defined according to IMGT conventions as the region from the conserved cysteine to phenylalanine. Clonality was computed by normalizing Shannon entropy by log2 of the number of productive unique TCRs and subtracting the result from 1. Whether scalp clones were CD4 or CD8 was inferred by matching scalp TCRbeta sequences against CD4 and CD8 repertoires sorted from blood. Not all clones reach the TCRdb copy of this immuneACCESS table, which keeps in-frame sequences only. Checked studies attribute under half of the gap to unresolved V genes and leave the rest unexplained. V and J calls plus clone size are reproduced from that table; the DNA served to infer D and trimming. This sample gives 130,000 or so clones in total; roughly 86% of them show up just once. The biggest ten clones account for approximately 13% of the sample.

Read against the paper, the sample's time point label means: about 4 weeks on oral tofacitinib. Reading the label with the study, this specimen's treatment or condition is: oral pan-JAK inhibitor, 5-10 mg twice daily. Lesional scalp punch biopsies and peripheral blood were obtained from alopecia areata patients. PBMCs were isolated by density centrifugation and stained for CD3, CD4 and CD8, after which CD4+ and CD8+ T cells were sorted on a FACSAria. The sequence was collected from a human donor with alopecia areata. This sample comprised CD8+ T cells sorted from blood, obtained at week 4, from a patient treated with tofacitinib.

The CDR3 protein: CASRLYRGHKDGYTF. DNA sequence: TGCGCCAGCAGACTCTACAGGGGGCATAAGGATGGCTACACCTTC. The V and J genes are TRBV4-1 and TRBJ1-2; the central 9 bases match TRBD1. V lost 6 bases and J lost 6 bases, and the count of bases not matched to a germline gene is 11. CDR1 and CDR2, per the germline V gene, are MGHRA and YSYEKL. The CDR3 goes from the cysteine to the phenylalanine over 15 residues. Kept here is only the CDR3 DNA, which spans 45 bases and is read in frame from base 1.